These 21 T cell receptor beta chains share one sample of origin, sequenced in a study of CXCR3-negative and CXCR3-positive naive CD8 T cells. Study-wide findings and caveats: Hydrophobicity of TRB CDR3s was greater in CXCR3-positive naive cells than in CXCR3-negative naive cells.

Their target antigens are unknown. Libraries of TRB cDNA were made by 5' RACE and carried UMIs. TCRdb reworked the 5' RACE reads into one entry per CDR3 protein, no DNA. This table lists 5,500 to 6,000 distinct CDR3 sequences. The material sequenced was naive CXCR3+ CD8+ T cells from blood. Subset denoted: CD45RO-CCR7+CD27+CD95- naive CD8+ T cells expressing CXCR3 (TNR3+). The receptors were gathered from a human donor in good health. Some clones in this sample may be carry-over from other donors' samples.

The chain has TRBV11-1 and TRBJ2-7; TCRdb calls TRBD1, which cannot be checked without DNA. The CDR3 covers 12 residues. Germline-derived CDR1 and CDR2 are SGHAT and FQDESV (reference sequence). CDR3 amino acids: CASRDRAYGGHF.

The chain uses TRBV10-3 and TRBJ1-2; TCRdb gives TRBD1 as the D gene, but with no DNA this cannot be confirmed. The CDR3 is made up of 13 amino acids. Germline CDR1 reads ENHRY; CDR2 reads SYGVKD. The CDR3 here is CAISDQGLYGYTF.

This clonotype is labeled medium-sized based on frequency. J is TRBJ2-7 and V is TRBV7-6; TCRdb outputs TRBD2, but without DNA this stays unchecked. Germline V gene data show CDR1 as SGHVS and CDR2 as FNYEAQ. The CDR3 has 16 amino acids. The CDR3 loop is CASSLKPSGGTYEQYF. The full variable domain, with the rest looked up from reference TRBV7-6 and TRBJ2-7, is GAGVSQSPRYKVTKRGQDVALRCDPISGHVSLYWYRQALGQGPEFLTYFNYEAQQDKSGLPNDRFSAERPEGSISTLTIQRTEQRDSAMYRCASSLKPSGGTYEQYFGPGTRLTVT.

This chain uses TRBV28 with TRBJ2-7; the D call of TRBD1 rests on TCRdb alone, since no DNA is present to check it. The CDR3 consists of 15 residues. Germline-derived CDR1 and CDR2 are MDHEN and SYDVKM. The CDR3 is CASSLLTGGSYEQYF. The whole variable domain, filled in from reference TRBV28 and TRBJ2-7, reads DVKVTQSSRYLVKRTGEKVFLECVQDMDHENMFWYRQDPGLGLRLIYFSYDVKMKEKGDIPEGYSVSREKKERFSLILESASTNQTSMYLCASSLLTGGSYEQYFGPGTRLTVT.

This clonotype shows up as medium-sized by frequency. This rearrangement joins TRBV29-1 to TRBJ2-5; the D call from TCRdb, TRBD2, cannot be confirmed without DNA. This CDR3 comprises 17 residues. Germline CDR1 is SQVTM and CDR2 is ANQGSEA. CDR3 in amino acids: CSVEGQLAGGPVETQYF.

The rearrangement links TRBV28 to TRBJ2-7. The CDR3 length is 12 residues. Germline CDR1 MDHEN, CDR2 SYDVKM. The CDR3 loop reads CASSFTAYEQYF.

This chain connects TRBV27 to TRBJ2-1. Germline loops: CDR1 MNHEY, CDR2 SMNVEV (reference sequence). The CDR3 totals 16 residues. CDR3 residues: CASSLVAWSSYNEQFF.

The J gene is TRBJ2-7, the V gene TRBV7-8; TCRdb names TRBD1, which stays unverified in the absence of DNA. The CDR3 contains 15 residues. The germline gives CDR1 SGHVS, CDR2 FQNEAQ. CDR3 sequence: CASSFSGTGSNEQYF.

This clonotype registers medium-sized by frequency. The chain has TRBV29-1 and TRBJ2-2. The germline V gene encodes CDR1 SQVTM and CDR2 ANQGSEA. This CDR3 region has 12 residues. CDR3 residues: CSVVWVTGELFF.

The chain carries TRBV29-1 and TRBJ2-3; TCRdb lists TRBD1, though no DNA is available to test this call. The CDR3 runs to 14 residues. From germline, CDR1 is SQVTM and CDR2 ANQGSEA. This CDR3 reads CSVEDPGPTDTQYF.

This clonotype is labeled medium-sized based on frequency. V gene TRBV6-6 combines with J gene TRBJ2-7. Germline V CDR1 and CDR2: MNHNY, SVGAGI (reference sequence). CDR3 size: 16 residues. CDR3: CASSESGFSGTYEQYF.

The chain carries TRBV11-2 and TRBJ2-5; TCRdb calls TRBD1, which cannot be checked without DNA. Germline V lookup: CDR1 SGHAT, CDR2 FQNNGV. The CDR3 has 15 amino acids. CDR3 residues: CASSFIGTEQETQYF. Full variable domain (remainder filled in from reference TRBV11-2 and TRBJ2-5): EAGVAQSPRYKIIEKRQSVAFWCNPISGHATLYWYQQILGQGPKLLIQFQNNGVVDDSQLPKDRFSAERLKGVDSTLKIQPAKLEDSAVYLCASSFIGTEQETQYFGPGTRLLVL.

By frequency, this clonotype is medium-sized. The chain uses TRBV20-1 and TRBJ1-3. The germline V gene has CDR1 DFQATT and CDR2 SNEGSKA (reference sequence). The CDR3 has 13 amino acids. CDR3 amino acids: CSAHLLPGNTIYF.

By frequency, this clonotype is medium-sized. The V gene is TRBV9, the J gene TRBJ1-1; TCRdb returns TRBD1, unconfirmable since there is no DNA. The CDR3 length is 13 residues. CDR1 and CDR2 from the germline V gene are SGDLS and YYNGEE. CDR3 sequence: CATGTGGNTEAFF.

This clonotype is classed as medium-sized (0.01 to 0.1%) by frequency. The chain recombines TRBV5-1 with TRBJ2-1. This CDR3 has 15 amino acids. From germline, CDR1 is SGHRS and CDR2 YFSETQ. The CDR3: CASSLRTLGYNEQFF.

The chain is built from TRBV7-9 and TRBJ2-7. The CDR3 extends over 14 amino acids. The germline gives CDR1 SEHNR, CDR2 FQNEAQ (reference sequence). The CDR3 spells CASLIGQQTYEQYF.

The chain recombines TRBV5-6 with TRBJ1-1. Germline V gene lookup returns CDR1 SGHDT and CDR2 YYEEEE. The CDR3 is 12 residues long. This CDR3 is CASSLGLNEAFF.

This clonotype is deemed medium-sized by its frequency. The rearrangement links TRBV20-1 to TRBJ2-1; with no DNA, the TCRdb D assignment of TRBD1 cannot be verified. The CDR3 runs 19 residues. Germline V gene data show CDR1 as DFQATT and CDR2 as SNEGSKA (reference sequence). CDR3: CSARLGQGANGGAYNEQFF.

CDR3 in amino acids: CASSPNGRWNYEQYF. The V call is TRBV14, the J call TRBJ2-7. CDR3 length equals 15 residues. Germline loops: CDR1 SGHDN, CDR2 FVKESK.

This clonotype is labeled large based on frequency. The chain joins TRBV27 to TRBJ1-2; the D call of TRBD1 rests on TCRdb alone, since no DNA is present to check it. The CDR3 runs to 16 residues. Per the germline V gene, CDR1 is MNHEY and CDR2 is SMNVEV (reference sequence). This chain's CDR3 is CASSLSSYTPVRGYTF.

V gene TRBV28 combines with J gene TRBJ2-7; TCRdb's D call of TRBD1 is untestable without DNA. The germline V gene has CDR1 MDHEN and CDR2 SYDVKM. There are 14 residues in the CDR3. CDR3 sequence: CASRGPGPSYEQYF.